This TCR beta chain was retrieved from a study of shared clonotypes between healthy human individuals. In the study overall: Plates per donor: three CD4 naive, three CD4 memory, two CD8 naive, one CD8 memory.

Germline V gene sequence: CDR1 LGHNA, CDR2 YNFKEQ. Germline trimming cut 0 bases from V and 6 bases from J; bases unmatched to any gene: 11. This CDR3 has 17 amino acids. About this clone: Its antigen is undetermined.

Study findings and constraints: The generation probabilities recorded for non-shared clonotypes fell below those of clonotypes shared by all four donors.

Every subset had its genomic DNA shared out evenly among several immunoSEQ plates. Method: immunoSEQ multiplex PCR; TCRdb's copy keeps in-frame clones and lacks some. The profile shows roughly 2.2 million clones, 85% to 95% of them singletons. Specimen: naive CD4+ T cells from PBMCs. Documented subset: CD45RA+ positively selected. The chain uses TRBV4-2 and TRBJ2-5; TRBD2 agrees at 9 bases. The source is a man between 18 and 35 years old in good health. Some clones in this sample may be carry-over from other donors' samples. As DNA, the CDR3 is TGTGCCAGCAGCCAAGATGGTAATAGCGGGAGTCGGAAGACCCAGTACTTC. Its protein product is CASSQDGNSGSRKTQYF.